These T cell receptor beta chains were read from a single sample in a study of long-term antiretroviral therapy in people with HIV. TCRdb's table, derived via immunoSEQ multiplex PCR, lists solely in-frame clones and lacks some. Of approximately 16,000 clones listed, approximately 85% are singletons. Source: unsorted PBMCs, taken 0.5 years after starting antiretroviral therapy. These receptors were collected from a woman between 35 and 50 years old with HIV. CDR3s include the opening cysteine and the closing phenylalanine or tryptophan. A D gene is named only where the DNA matches it firmly. Only part of the rows carry a size: once, few, many, or a class if the clone is expanded.

cdr3_aa cdr3_nt d_call v_call clone_size j_call
CASSLAGGPKETQYF TGTGCCAGCAGCCTAGCGGGAGGGCCCAAAGAGACCCAGTACTTC TRBD2 TRBV13 . TRBJ2-5
CASSEMTASGKQYF TGTGCCAGCAGTGAGATGACGGCTAGCGGTAAGCAGTACTTC TRBD2 TRBV9 . TRBJ2-7
CASSPGNRRTEAFF TGTGCCAGCAGTCCAGGAAATAGGAGGACTGAAGCTTTCTTT . TRBV6-5 . TRBJ1-1
CASSLDPGYEQYF TGTGCCAGCAGCTTAGATCCTGGTTACGAGCAGTACTTC . TRBV11-2 . TRBJ2-7
CSVDGLAGGSSYNEQFF TGCAGCGTTGATGGACTAGCGGGAGGGTCCTCCTACAATGAGCAGTTCTTC TRBD2 TRBV29-1 . TRBJ2-1
CASRGTGELFF TGTGCCAGTCGGGGGACCGGGGAGCTGTTTTTT . TRBV19 . TRBJ2-2
CASSIGARGYEQYF TGTGCCAGTAGTATAGGGGCCAGGGGCTACGAGCAGTACTTC . TRBV19 . TRBJ2-7
CSARPFEKLFF TGCAGTGCCAGACCGTTTGAAAAACTGTTTTTT . TRBV20-1 . TRBJ1-4
CASSQDRAGNTIYF TGCGCCAGCAGCCAGGACAGGGCTGGAAACACCATATATTTT TRBD1 TRBV5-1 . TRBJ1-3
CSAVPYRGHAFF TGCAGCGCTGTCCCGTACAGAGGGCACGCTTTCTTT . TRBV29-1 . TRBJ1-1
CASSESGKRNTIYF TGTGCCAGCAGTGAATCAGGGAAAAGAAACACCATATATTTT . TRBV25-1 . TRBJ1-3
CASTSGRNTGELFF TGTGCCAGCACAAGCGGGAGGAACACCGGGGAGCTGTTTTTT TRBD2 TRBV27 once TRBJ2-2
CASSPSPGQGVDGYTF TGTGCCAGCAGCCCATCCCCGGGACAGGGGGTCGATGGCTACACCTTC TRBD1 TRBV5-5 few TRBJ1-2
CASSPGEAVEEKLFF TGTGCCAGCAGCCCCGGGGAGGCAGTAGAGGAAAAACTGTTTTTT . TRBV9 . TRBJ1-4
CASSIVVGGYTF TGTGCCAGCAGTATCGTCGTAGGTGGCTACACCTTC . TRBV28 . TRBJ1-2
CASSLIPDRGTYEQYF TGCGCCAGCAGCCTGATACCGGACAGGGGGACATACGAGCAGTACTTC TRBD1 TRBV5-1 . TRBJ2-7
CASSLAGVGLTDTQYF TGTGCCAGCAGCTTAGCGGGAGTCGGCCTCACAGATACGCAGTATTTT . TRBV7-2 . TRBJ2-3
CASSPSRGGGETQYF TGTGCCAGCAGCCCGTCTAGGGGAGGAGGAGAGACCCAGTACTTC . TRBV7-8 . TRBJ2-5
CASSLVAGGPGATDTQYF TGCGCCAGCAGCTTGGTAGCGGGAGGGCCGGGGGCGACAGATACGCAGTATTTT TRBD2 TRBV5-1 . TRBJ2-3
CASSLVGPYEQYF TGCGCCAGCAGCTTGGTGGGTCCCTACGAGCAGTACTTC . TRBV5-1 . TRBJ2-7
CASRALGTDYGYTF TGTGCCAGCAGGGCCCTCGGGACAGACTATGGCTACACCTTC TRBD1 TRBV27 . TRBJ1-2
CASSQDGHGGEQFF TGCGCCAGCAGCCAAGATGGACACGGGGGAGAGCAGTTCTTC . TRBV4-3 . TRBJ2-1
CASSQSWGVSETQYF TGTGCCAGCAGTCAAAGCTGGGGGGTATCAGAGACCCAGTACTTC . TRBV7-7 . TRBJ2-5
CASSLMDTWLGELFF TGTGCCAGCAGTTTAATGGACACCTGGCTCGGGGAGCTGTTTTTT . TRBV2 . TRBJ2-2
CATGRGAYNEQFF TGTGCCACCGGCAGGGGCGCCTACAATGAGCAGTTCTTC . TRBV15 . TRBJ2-1
CATTGGMNTEAFF TGTGCCACCACTGGGGGTATGAACACTGAAGCTTTCTTT . TRBV10-3 . TRBJ1-1
CASSEAGTNQPQHF TGTGCCAGCAGTGAAGCGGGGACTAATCAGCCCCAGCATTTT . TRBV6-1 . TRBJ1-5
CASSPKRMSGRGTDTQYF TGTGCCAGCTCACCAAAGCGAATGAGCGGGAGGGGTACAGATACGCAGTATTTT TRBD2 TRBV18 . TRBJ2-3
CASSHEGGGTVSEQYF TGCGCCAGCAGTCACGAAGGGGGGGGGACAGTGAGCGAGCAGTACTTC . TRBV23-1 . TRBJ2-7
CASSPGLAGVDEQYF TGCGCCAGCAGCCCCGGGCTAGCGGGAGTGGACGAGCAGTACTTC TRBD2 TRBV5-1 once TRBJ2-7
CASSYFGLAQETQYF TGTGCCAGCAGTTATTTTGGACTAGCACAAGAGACCCAGTACTTC TRBD2 TRBV6-5 . TRBJ2-5
CSVAGQGAETQYF TGCAGCGTTGCGGGACAGGGGGCCGAGACCCAGTACTTC TRBD1 TRBV29-1 few TRBJ2-5
CASSFRDEYHEQYF TGTGCCAGCAGTTTCCGGGACGAGTACCACGAGCAGTACTTC . TRBV6-5 . TRBJ2-7
CASIEIEGFLEKLFF TGTGCCAGCATAGAAATCGAAGGGTTCCTTGAAAAACTGTTTTTT . TRBV2 . TRBJ1-4
CASSLSISGRNEQYF TGCGCCAGCAGCTTGTCGATTAGCGGGAGAAACGAGCAGTACTTC TRBD2 TRBV5-1 . TRBJ2-7
CASSSTGFTGELFF TGTGCCAGCAGCTCGACAGGGTTCACCGGGGAGCTGTTTTTT TRBD1 TRBV7-9 once TRBJ2-2
CASSPRREGEKLFF TGTGCCAGCTCACCGAGGAGGGAAGGTGAAAAACTGTTTTTT . TRBV18 . TRBJ1-4
CASSHLSSTDTQYF TGTGCCAGCAGCCACCTTTCTAGCACAGATACGCAGTATTTT . TRBV7-8 . TRBJ2-3
CASSYLRQDTQYF TGTGCCAGCAGTTACCTCCGGCAAGATACGCAGTATTTT . TRBV6-5 . TRBJ2-3
CASSSGVGYEQYF TGTGCCAGTAGTTCAGGCGTGGGCTACGAGCAGTACTTC . TRBV19 once TRBJ2-7
CASSFGTGRRETQYF TGTGCCAGCAGTTTCGGTACAGGAAGGAGGGAGACCCAGTACTTC . TRBV27 . TRBJ2-5
CASSVVGVSGANVLTF TGTGCCAGCAGCGTAGTGGGGGTCTCTGGGGCCAACGTCCTGACTTTC . TRBV9 . TRBJ2-6